Sequencing of this TCR beta chain was carried out in a study of T cells in Graves' hyperthyroidism and ophthalmopathy. The germline V gene has CDR1 LGHDT and CDR2 YNNKEL (reference sequence). There are 13 residues in the CDR3. Germline trimming cut 0 bases from V and 13 bases from J; bases unmatched to any gene: 8. The sample holds many counts of this clonotype. Amplification of TCR beta CDR3 regions was performed using RNA transcripts as template. When the TCR CDR3 underwent first-round RT-PCR, the HTBI primer set was used. TCRdb analysed the multiplex PCR reads with MiXCR anew, one entry per CDR3 protein. The sample lists 350,000 to 450,000 distinct CDR3 sequences, approximately 13% seen once, with 9.5% to 11% in the top ten. Each patient was aged 18 to 65 and had newly diagnosed hyperthyroidism of under 2 months' duration. A patient was excluded if there was uncontrolled infection, other autoimmune disease, pregnancy or lactation.

V gene TRBV3-1 combines with J gene TRBJ1-1; 7 bases align to TRBD1. This clonotype was sampled from a woman in her sixties or seventies with Graves' hyperthyroidism. The sequenced sample was blood. The CDR3 protein is CASSQEGQALGFF. DNA for the CDR3: TGTGCCAGCAGCCAAGAAGGACAGGCCCTCGGTTTCTTT.